Below, 11 T cell receptor beta chains from the same sample are listed, as sequenced in a study of neurological immune-mediated disorders. TCRdb analysed the 5' RACE reads with MiXCR anew, one entry per CDR3 protein. This table has 45,000 or so distinct CDR3 sequences, roughly 3% appearing once. The sample comprised PBMCs. Every receptor here comes from a woman aged 45-60 years with multiple sclerosis.

This clonotype occurred many times. The chain uses TRBV7-2 and TRBJ2-1; maybe TRBD2 (6 bases). The CDR3 runs 16 residues. V was pared by 2 bases and J by 0 bases, with 11 bases between. Germline assignment: CDR1 SGHTA and CDR2 FQGNSA. The CDR3 sequence is CASSLMGAGSYNEQFF. Here the CDR3 DNA reads TGTGCCAGCAGCTTAATGGGAGCGGGCTCCTACAATGAGCAGTTCTTC.

This clonotype was seen repeatedly, ten times or more. V is TRBV20-1 and J is TRBJ1-5; tentatively, D is TRBD1 (6 bases). Per germline, CDR1 DFQATT and CDR2 SNEGSKA (reference sequence). The CDR3 has 14 amino acids. Trimming took 5 bases from V and 6 from J, leaving 17 bases between them. The CDR3 DNA reads as TGCAGTGCTTTACCCCAGGGGCCTTTTCAGCCCCAGCATTTT. As protein: CSALPQGPFQPQHF.

This clonotype was seen at least ten times. The rearrangement links TRBV6-6 to TRBJ1-6, with TRBD1 matching over 7 bases. Germline V gives CDR1 MNHNY, CDR2 SVGAGI (reference sequence). Trimming removed 2 bases from V and 10 bases from J; junction bases left unmatched: 11. This CDR3 is 16 amino acids long. The CDR3, as DNA: TGTGCCAGCAGTTACACTCCTCAGGGGGTCGGGTCACCCCTCCACTTT. Encoded protein: CASSYTPQGVGSPLHF.

There are many counts of this clonotype. The CDR3 is CASAKLKTGAYGYTF. CDR3 sequence (DNA): TGTGCCAGCGCTAAATTAAAAACAGGGGCGTATGGCTACACCTTC. The rearrangement joins TRBV28 to TRBJ1-2; 7 positions agree with TRBD1. Germline loops: CDR1 MDHEN, CDR2 SYDVKM. The CDR3 length is 15 residues. The V gene end was trimmed by 8 bases and the J gene end by 5 bases; junction bases not matched to a gene: 14.

This clonotype was picked up many times. J is TRBJ2-1 and V is TRBV5-1; 12 positions match TRBD2. The CDR3 runs to 16 residues. V was clipped by 2 bases and J by 6 bases; unmatched bases: 6. Germline-derived CDR1 and CDR2 are SGHRS and YFSETQ. CDR3 in amino acids: CASSFNRLAGVNEQFF. CDR3 coding DNA: TGCGCCAGCAGCTTCAATAGACTAGCGGGAGTCAATGAGCAGTTCTTC.

This clonotype was counted a few times. The chain couples TRBV3-2 to TRBJ2-1; TRBD1 reflects the table's D call only, with no check against the DNA. TRBV3-2 is an annotated pseudogene. The CDR3 extends over 14 amino acids. The chain's CDR3 is CASSQGTKYNEQFF. For the CDR3, the DNA is TGTGCCAGCAGCCAAGGGACAAAATACAATGAGCAGTTCTTC.

The sample holds many counts of this clonotype. V and J are TRBV3-1 and TRBJ2-1; 13 bases line up with TRBD2. J gave up 6 bases and V 4 bases, and 3 bases lay outside the gene matches. Germline V gives CDR1 LGHDT, CDR2 YNNKEL (reference sequence). CDR3 length: 15 residues. The CDR3 DNA is TGTGCCAGCAGCCTTGGACTAGCGGGAGCCAATGAGCAGTTCTTC. This encodes CASSLGLAGANEQFF.

This clonotype occurred many times. The chain is built from TRBV28 and TRBJ2-1; D possibly corresponds to TRBD1 (6 bases). Germline CDR1 reads MDHEN; CDR2 reads SYDVKM. The CDR3 runs 15 residues. The V end was cut by 7 bases, the J end by 6 bases, with 19 bases between. The CDR3 region is CASTYSRGNVNEQFF. In nucleotides, the CDR3 is TGTGCCAGCACCTACTCCAGGGGAAATGTCAATGAGCAGTTCTTC.

This clonotype was found many times. The V gene is TRBV24-1, the J gene TRBJ2-5; 8 nucleotides align to TRBD2. CDR3 length equals 18 residues. CDR1 is KGHDR and CDR2 is SFDVKD in the germline V gene. V lost 9 bases, J lost 2 bases, and 19 bases stayed unmatched. The CDR3 sequence: CATAYTKAGAGAQETQYF. The CDR3 DNA sequence: TGTGCCACCGCATACACCAAAGCGGGAGCAGGAGCTCAAGAGACCCAGTACTTC.

A remark on this clonotype: A much more abundant neighbour one base away suggests this may be a read error. The chain is built from TRBV7-2 and TRBJ2-7, with D unresolved. Germline V gene lookup returns CDR1 SGHTA and CDR2 FQGNSA. The CDR3 covers 11 residues. CDR3 coding DNA: TGTGACAGCAGCTTAAGGTACGAGCAGTACTTC. Amino acids: CDSSLRYEQYF.

In this sample, this clonotype turned up many times. V is TRBV20-1 and J is TRBJ1-1; 7 bases agree with TRBD1. Germline V CDR1 and CDR2: DFQATT, SNEGSKA (reference sequence). V shed 5 bases and J 0 bases; nucleotides not matched to a gene: 9. The CDR3 covers 15 residues. DNA for the CDR3: TGCAGTGCTCTCCGAGGGGGCCGCATGAACACTGAAGCTTTCTTT. It translates to CSALRGGRMNTEAFF.